This TCR beta chain was recorded in a study of T cells in Graves' hyperthyroidism and ophthalmopathy. Amplification yielded TCR beta CDR3 regions, with RNA transcripts as the source. HTBI primers were used for first-round RT-PCR of the TCR CDR3. One entry per CDR3 protein results from TCRdb running MiXCR on the multiplex PCR reads. The sample lists fewer than 750,000 distinct CDR3 sequences; more than 14% were seen once. The sequence derives from a woman between 45 and 65 years old with Graves' ophthalmopathy. Sequencing was performed on blood.

CDR3 in amino acids: CASTLNRATEAFF. CDR3 DNA sequence: TGTGCCAGCACCTTGAACAGGGCCACTGAAGCTTTCTTT. The chain has TRBV6-1 and TRBJ1-1, with D possibly matching TRBD1 (6 bases). This CDR3 spans 13 amino acids. The V gene's germline CDR1 is MNHNS and CDR2 SASEGT. The V and J ends lost 7 bases and 4 bases respectively, with 13 bases between them.